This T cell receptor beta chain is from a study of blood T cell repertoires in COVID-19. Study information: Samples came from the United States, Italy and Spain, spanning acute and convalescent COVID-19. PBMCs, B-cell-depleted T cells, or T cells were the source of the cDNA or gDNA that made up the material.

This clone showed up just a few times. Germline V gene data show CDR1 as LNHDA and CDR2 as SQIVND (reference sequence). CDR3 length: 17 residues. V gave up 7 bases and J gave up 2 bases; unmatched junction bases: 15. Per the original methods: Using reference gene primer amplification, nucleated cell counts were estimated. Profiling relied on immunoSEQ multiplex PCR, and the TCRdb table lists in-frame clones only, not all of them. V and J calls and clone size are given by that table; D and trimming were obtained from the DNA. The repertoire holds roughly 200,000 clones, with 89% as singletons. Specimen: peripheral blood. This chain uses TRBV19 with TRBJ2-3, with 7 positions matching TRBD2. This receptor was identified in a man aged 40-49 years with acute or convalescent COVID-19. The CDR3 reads CASKGTRRGSYTDTQYF. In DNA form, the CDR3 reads TGTGCCAGTAAAGGCACTCGGCGGGGGTCCTACACAGATACGCAGTATTTT.